This TCR beta chain was retrieved from a study of early T cells in non-severe SARS-CoV-2 infection. Study in general: Unpaired chains resulted from sequencing bulk RNA of unsorted whole blood. Study observations and caveats: Matching results from VDJdb favored anti-spike CD8 responses, leaving private and CD4 specificities undetected.

This CDR3 is built from 16 residues. The germline V gene has CDR1 LGHDT and CDR2 YNNKEL (reference sequence). V lost 0 bases to trimming and J lost 0 bases, with 8 bases between them. Individually, cDNA molecules had unique molecular identifiers attached to them. In TCRdb, the 5' RACE reads were re-called with MiXCR into one record per CDR3 protein. This sample has more than 25,000 distinct CDR3 sequences; under 10% occur once, and the top ten carry approximately 14%. As to this clonotype: The antigen remains unidentified.

The rearrangement uses TRBV3-1 and TRBJ1-4; unclear D gene. The source of this sequence is an adult who was a healthcare worker with PCR-confirmed SARS-CoV-2 infection or an uninfected control (not recorded which). The sequenced sample consisted of whole blood. The CDR3 is CASSQEGSATNEKLFF. As DNA, the CDR3 is TGTGCCAGCAGCCAAGAAGGGTCTGCAACTAATGAAAAACTGTTTTTT.